Each of the 20 T cell receptor beta chains below was sequenced from the same sample in a study of blood T cell repertoires in COVID-19. The protocol was immunoSEQ multiplex PCR, while the TCRdb copy is restricted to in-frame clones and leaves out a portion. The data show 200,000 or so clones, with 65% to 85% seen just once and 4.5% to 5.5% held by the top ten. The sample was peripheral blood. The receptors come from a woman in her thirties with acute or convalescent COVID-19.

V gene TRBV28 combines with J gene TRBJ2-3; TRBD1 matches at 8 bases. The CDR3 has 16 amino acids. CDR1 and CDR2 from the germline V gene are MDHEN and SYDVKM. J lost 6 bases, V lost 6 bases, and 14 bases had no gene match. This CDR3 is CASRLPGTGILDTQYF. The CDR3 DNA reads as TGTGCCAGCAGACTTCCCGGGACAGGCATTTTGGATACGCAGTATTTT.

The chain combines TRBV5-1 with TRBJ1-4; TRBD1 aligns across 7 bases. V shed 4 bases and J 2 bases; nucleotides not matched to a gene: 2. The germline V gene encodes CDR1 SGHRS and CDR2 YFSETQ. The CDR3 extends over 14 amino acids. The CDR3 loop reads CASSPGQTNEKLFF. The CDR3 nucleotides are TGCGCCAGCAGCCCGGGACAGACTAATGAAAAACTGTTTTTT.

The V and J genes are TRBV27 and TRBJ2-3; 9 bases fit TRBD1. The trim removed 6 bases at V and 4 bases at J, leaving 11 bases unmatched. This CDR3 region has 16 residues. Per germline, CDR1 MNHEY and CDR2 SMNVEV (reference sequence). The CDR3 protein is CASSRGTGTGSDTQYF. The CDR3 DNA reads as TGTGCCAGCAGCCGAGGTACCGGGACAGGGTCAGATACGCAGTATTTT.

The chain has TRBV7-8 and TRBJ2-5, with 12 bases that match TRBD2. CDR1 and CDR2 from the germline V gene are SGHVS and FQNEAQ. Unmatched junction bases numbered 4, after V lost 4 bases and J lost 1 base. The CDR3 loop spans 16 amino acids. The CDR3 here is CASSSRLAGAQETQYF. The CDR3 DNA reads as TGTGCCAGCAGCTCCCGACTAGCGGGGGCCCAAGAGACCCAGTACTTC.

The V and J genes are TRBV10-1 and TRBJ2-1; 10 bases are a match to TRBD2. The CDR3 consists of 13 residues. The trim removed 8 bases at V and 9 bases at J, leaving 7 bases unmatched. Germline CDR1 WNHNN, CDR2 SYGVQD (reference sequence). The CDR3 sequence: CASASGRLSEQFF. The CDR3 region has the DNA TGCGCCAGCGCTAGCGGGAGACTAAGTGAGCAGTTCTTC.

V usage is TRBV7-2 and J usage is TRBJ1-4; TRBD1 is a possible D gene (5 bases). V gave up 5 bases and J gave up 7 bases, with 14 bases separating them. Germline CDR1 and CDR2: SGHTA and FQGNSA. The CDR3 extends over 14 amino acids. DNA of the CDR3: TGTGCCAGCAGCCCCGGGGGGGTTGGTGAAAAACTGTTTTTT. It encodes CASSPGGVGEKLFF.

V gene TRBV7-9 combines with J gene TRBJ2-1, with D possibly TRBD2 on 5 matching bases. The CDR3 runs to 18 residues. V was cut by 3 bases and J by 9 bases, with 27 bases left in between. The germline V gene has CDR1 SEHNR and CDR2 FQNEAQ (reference sequence). The DNA for the CDR3 is TGTGCCAGCAGCTTTTGGGTGGGAGTCTCAACCCTTTTAGCTGAGCAGTTCTTC. Translation gives CASSFWVGVSTLLAEQFF. Looking up the rest from reference TRBV7-9 and TRBJ2-1 gives the full variable domain: DTGVSQNPRHKITKRGQNVTFRCDPISEHNRLYWYRQTLGQGPEFLTYFQNEAQLEKSRLLSDRFSAERPKGSFSTLEIQRTEQGDSAMYLCASSFWVGVSTLLAEQFFGPGTRLTVL.

This clone was recorded a few times. The rearrangement links TRBV6-5 to TRBJ2-7, with unresolved D. Germline assignment: CDR1 MNHEY and CDR2 SVGAGI. The V end lost 7 bases, the J end lost 2 bases, and 15 bases lay between the germline ends. The length of the CDR3 is 14 residues. The DNA for the CDR3 is TGTGCCAGCACCTCAGGCCTCCTCCCCTACGAGCAGTACTTC. Translating gives CASTSGLLPYEQYF.

The chain employs TRBV11-3 and TRBJ1-6, with D possibly TRBD1 on 5 matching bases. CDR1 and CDR2 (germline): SGHNT, YENEEA. V lost 1 base and J 6 bases, leaving 10 bases between the germline ends. This CDR3 has 15 residues. The CDR3 region is CASSLVGQCNSPLHF. The CDR3 coding sequence is TGTGCCAGCAGCTTAGTAGGACAATGTAATTCACCCCTCCACTTT.

This sequence joins TRBV28 and TRBJ1-3; 8 bases line up with TRBD1. The V gene end was trimmed by 5 bases and the J gene end by 3 bases; junction bases not matched to a gene: 9. Germline-derived CDR1 and CDR2 are MDHEN and SYDVKM. The CDR3 has 16 amino acids. Written as DNA, the CDR3 is TGTGCCAGCAGTCCTCGAGACAGGGGTTATGGAAACACCATATATTTT. It yields the protein CASSPRDRGYGNTIYF.

The J gene is TRBJ1-4, the V gene TRBV7-8, with TRBD1 as a possible D gene (5 bases). This CDR3 is 14 amino acids long. Germline CDR1 reads SGHVS; CDR2 reads FQNEAQ. V was clipped by 6 bases and J by 7 bases, with 15 bases between them. The CDR3 region has the DNA TGTGCCAGCAGGCGGAGGGGAGGTTCTGAAAAACTGTTTTTT. Protein sequence: CASRRRGGSEKLFF.

The gene calls are TRBV6-5 and TRBJ1-3, with D uncertain. V was cut by 4 bases and J by 0 bases, with 7 bases left in between. The germline V gene has CDR1 MNHEY and CDR2 SVGAGI. There are 14 residues in the CDR3. This CDR3 reads CASSSGFSGNTIYF. CDR3 nucleotide sequence: TGTGCCAGCAGTTCGGGGTTCTCTGGAAACACCATATATTTT.

The chain links TRBV7-7 to TRBJ2-2; no firm D call. The CDR3 consists of 12 residues. Trimming left V 5 bases short and J 4 bases short, with 5 bases between. CDR1 is SSHAT and CDR2 is FNYEAQ in the germline V gene (reference sequence). CDR3 nucleotide sequence: TGTGCCAGCAGCCCGTTCACCGGGGAGCTGTTTTTT. It specifies CASSPFTGELFF.

This clone was detected once. The V and J genes are TRBV4-3 and TRBJ2-3; D might be TRBD2 (5 bases). The V end was cut by 0 bases, the J end by 2 bases, with 9 bases between. CDR1 and CDR2 (germline): LGHNA, YSLEER. CDR3 size: 15 residues. The CDR3 bases are TGCGCCAGCAGCCAAGACGAGCGGTTCACAGATACGCAGTATTTT. It encodes CASSQDERFTDTQYF.

This chain uses TRBV9 with TRBJ1-6; weak D call: TRBD1 (6 bases). With 1 base removed from V and 3 bases from J, the gap between germline ends came to 8 bases. This CDR3 is 15 amino acids long. In germline, CDR1 is SGDLS, CDR2 YYNGEE. The CDR3 region is CASSVTDSYNSPLHF. In DNA, the CDR3 is TGTGCCAGCAGCGTAACGGACAGCTATAATTCACCCCTCCACTTT.

This clone has more than one count but fewer than ten. The rearrangement uses TRBV6-2 or TRBV6-3 and TRBJ1-2; D may be TRBD1 (6 bases). The germline V gene has CDR1 MNHEY and CDR2 SVGEGT. This CDR3 is 16 amino acids long. The V end was cut by 2 bases, the J end by 6 bases, with 19 bases between. Here the CDR3 DNA reads TGTGCCAGCAGTTACGCGAGCCCAACACAGGGTAATGGCTACACCTTC. Its translation: CASSYASPTQGNGYTF.

The CDR3 DNA sequence: TGTGCCAGCAGCTTAAGTCCGCAGGGGGGAGGCTACACCTTC. Protein product: CASSLSPQGGGYTF. V is TRBV11-2 and J is TRBJ1-2; 7 bases are shared with TRBD1. V lost 2 bases to trimming and J lost 8 bases; unmatched junction nucleotides: 8. The CDR3 is 14 residues long. Germline values: CDR1 SGHAT, CDR2 FQNNGV.

This chain joins TRBV13 and TRBJ2-1, with TRBD1 matching over 8 bases. Germline V lookup: CDR1 PRHDT, CDR2 FYEKMQ (reference sequence). There are 13 residues in the CDR3. V shed 5 bases and J 9 bases; nucleotides not matched to a gene: 6. This chain's CDR3 is CASSPRGLGEQFF. CDR3 DNA: TGTGCCAGCAGCCCCAGGGGGCTGGGTGAGCAGTTCTTC.

The chain is built from TRBV5-4 and TRBJ1-1; TRBD1 might be the D (5 bases). Germline V gene lookup returns CDR1 SGHNT and CDR2 YYREEE (reference sequence). The CDR3 length is 14 residues. Trimming removed 1 base at V and 0 bases at J, with 7 bases between. The CDR3 DNA follows: TGTGCCAGCAGCTTGTCCAGGGTGAACACTGAAGCTTTCTTT. Protein sequence: CASSLSRVNTEAFF.

The chain has TRBV5-8 and TRBJ1-4; D not resolved. CDR1 is SGHTS, CDR2 YDEGEE, per germline. Trimming pared 5 bases from V and 11 bases from J, leaving 16 bases between. This CDR3 has 13 residues. In nucleotides, the CDR3 is TGTGCCAGCAGAAAGGACCCCCGCGGGAAACTGTTTTTT. This gives the protein CASRKDPRGKLFF. Together with reference TRBV5-8 and TRBJ1-4, the CDR3 gives the full variable domain: EAGVTQSPTHLIKTRGQQATLRCSPISGHTSVYWYQQALGLGLQFLLWYDEGEERNRGNFPPRFSGRQFPNYSSELNVNALELEDSALYLCASRKDPRGKLFFGSGTQLSVL.